The T cell receptor beta chain described here comes from a study of blood T cell repertoires in COVID-19. Study summary: Whether acute or convalescent, the COVID-19 samples came from the United States, Italy and Spain. T cells, B-cell-depleted T cells, or PBMCs supplied cDNA or gDNA.

The CDR3 spans 13 residues. Germline V gene sequence: CDR1 SGDLS, CDR2 YYNGEE. V was shortened by 1 base and J by 1 base, with 5 bases between the two germline ends. Patients of the Seattle cohort, enrolled during active infection, were followed longitudinally. Study processing details: Amplification with reference gene primers provided the estimates of nucleated cell counts. The data were produced by immunoSEQ multiplex PCR, yet TCRdb's version contains in-frame clones alone and is incomplete. From that table come the V and J calls and clone size; the DNA was used to work out D and trimming. The sample holds over 90,000 clones; roughly 92% are singletons and the top ten take 1.5% to 2.5%.

This chain connects TRBV9 to TRBJ1-1; TRBD1 might be the D (5 bases). This clonotype was obtained from a woman aged 45-60 years with COVID-19, enrolled during active disease. The sample taken for sequencing was peripheral blood. Here the CDR3 DNA reads TGTGCCAGCAGCGTAACAGGGAACACTGAAGCTTTCTTT. This translates into CASSVTGNTEAFF.